This T cell receptor (beta chain) emerged from a study of blood T cell repertoires in COVID-19. Study information: COVID-19 samples collected from the United States, Italy and Spain covered acute and convalescent phases. T cells, B-cell-depleted T cells, or PBMCs supplied cDNA or gDNA.

Study processing details: For nucleated cells, counts were estimated from reference gene primer amplification. Sequencing used immunoSEQ multiplex PCR; TCRdb keeps in-frame clones, though not all of them. V and J calls and clone size are those listed in that table; D and trimming were worked out from the DNA. The sample yields roughly 150,000 clones, more than 80% seen once. The length of the CDR3 is 15 residues. Germline V lookup: CDR1 LGHDT, CDR2 YNNKEL (reference sequence). V lost 0 bases, J lost 4 bases, and 3 bases stayed unmatched. A Seattle source enrolled patients during active infection and followed them longitudinally.

The sequencing sample was made of peripheral blood. The origin of this receptor is a woman aged 60-75 years with COVID-19, enrolled during active disease. The rearrangement joins TRBV3-1 (or the pseudogene TRBV3-2) to TRBJ1-1, with 9 bases aligning to TRBD1. The CDR3 here is CASSQDWTGVTEAFF. The CDR3 coding sequence is TGTGCCAGCAGCCAAGATTGGACAGGGGTCACTGAAGCTTTCTTT.